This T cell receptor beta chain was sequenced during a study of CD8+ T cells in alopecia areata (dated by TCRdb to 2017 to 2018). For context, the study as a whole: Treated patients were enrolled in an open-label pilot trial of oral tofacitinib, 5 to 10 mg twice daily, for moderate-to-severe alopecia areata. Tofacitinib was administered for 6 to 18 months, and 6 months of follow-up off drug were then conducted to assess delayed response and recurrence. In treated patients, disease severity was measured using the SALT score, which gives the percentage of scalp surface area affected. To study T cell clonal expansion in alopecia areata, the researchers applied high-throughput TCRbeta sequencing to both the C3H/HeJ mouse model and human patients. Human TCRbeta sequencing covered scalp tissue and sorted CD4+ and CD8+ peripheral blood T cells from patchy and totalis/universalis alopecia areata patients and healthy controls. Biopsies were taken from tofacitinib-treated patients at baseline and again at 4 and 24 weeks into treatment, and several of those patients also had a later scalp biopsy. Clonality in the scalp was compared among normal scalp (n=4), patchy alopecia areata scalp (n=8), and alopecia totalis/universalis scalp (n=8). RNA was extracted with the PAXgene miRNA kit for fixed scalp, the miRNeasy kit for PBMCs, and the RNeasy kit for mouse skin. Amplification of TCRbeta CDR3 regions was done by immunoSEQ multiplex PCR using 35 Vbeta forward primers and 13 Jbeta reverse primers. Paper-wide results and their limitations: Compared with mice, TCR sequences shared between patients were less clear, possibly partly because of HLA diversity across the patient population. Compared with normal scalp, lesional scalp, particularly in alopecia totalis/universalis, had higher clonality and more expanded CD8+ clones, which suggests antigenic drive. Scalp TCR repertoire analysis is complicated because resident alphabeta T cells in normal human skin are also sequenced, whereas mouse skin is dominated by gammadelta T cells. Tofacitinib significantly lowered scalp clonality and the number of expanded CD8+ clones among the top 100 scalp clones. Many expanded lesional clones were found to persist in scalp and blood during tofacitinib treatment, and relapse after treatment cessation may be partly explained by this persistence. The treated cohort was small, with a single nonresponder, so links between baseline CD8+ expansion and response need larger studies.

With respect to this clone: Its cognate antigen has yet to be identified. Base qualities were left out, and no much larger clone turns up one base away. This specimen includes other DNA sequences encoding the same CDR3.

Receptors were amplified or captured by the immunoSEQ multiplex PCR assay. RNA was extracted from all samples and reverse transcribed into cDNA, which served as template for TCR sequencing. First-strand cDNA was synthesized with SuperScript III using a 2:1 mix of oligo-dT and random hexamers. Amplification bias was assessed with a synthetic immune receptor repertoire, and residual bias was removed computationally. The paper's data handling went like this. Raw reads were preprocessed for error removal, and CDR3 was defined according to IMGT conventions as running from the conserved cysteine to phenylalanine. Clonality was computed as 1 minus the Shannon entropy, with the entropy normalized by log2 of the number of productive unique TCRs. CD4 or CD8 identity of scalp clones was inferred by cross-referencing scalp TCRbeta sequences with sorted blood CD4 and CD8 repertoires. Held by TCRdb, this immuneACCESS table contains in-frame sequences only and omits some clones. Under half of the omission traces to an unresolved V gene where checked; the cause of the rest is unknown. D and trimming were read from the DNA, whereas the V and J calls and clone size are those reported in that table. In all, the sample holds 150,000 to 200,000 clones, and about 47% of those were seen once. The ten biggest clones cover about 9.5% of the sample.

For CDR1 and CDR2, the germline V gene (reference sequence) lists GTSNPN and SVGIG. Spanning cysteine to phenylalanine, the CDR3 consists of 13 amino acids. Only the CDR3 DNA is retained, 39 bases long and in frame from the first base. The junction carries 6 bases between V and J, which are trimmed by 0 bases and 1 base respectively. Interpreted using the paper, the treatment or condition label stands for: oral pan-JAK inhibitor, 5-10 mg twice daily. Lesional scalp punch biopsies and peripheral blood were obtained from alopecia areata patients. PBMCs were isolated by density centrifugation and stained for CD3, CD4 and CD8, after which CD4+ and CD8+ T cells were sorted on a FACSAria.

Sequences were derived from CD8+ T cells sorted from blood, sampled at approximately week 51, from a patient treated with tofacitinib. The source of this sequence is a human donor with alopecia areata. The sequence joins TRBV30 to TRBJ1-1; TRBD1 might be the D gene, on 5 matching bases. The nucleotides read TGTGCCTGGAGTGTAGGGACGAACACTGAAGCTTTCTTT. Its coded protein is CAWSVGTNTEAFF.